This T cell receptor (beta chain) was observed in a study of OX40 agonist ivuxolimab in advanced cancers. General study points: The authors did not determine the antigen specificity of the expanded peripheral T cells. Among the least clonally expanded were partial responders at 0.1-3.0 mg/kg.

Remarks on this clone: Its target is not known.

Profiled with immunoSEQ multiplex PCR; TCRdb holds only in-frame clones, not every one. The table has around 80,000 clones, around nine tenths seen once; the top ten hold about 0.2%. V trimming: 4 bases; J trimming: 0 bases; junction bases outside the gene matches: 11. The germline CDR1 and CDR2 sequences are LGHNA and YNFKEQ. This CDR3 contains 18 residues. V and J are TRBV4-2 and TRBJ2-7; 11 bases line up with TRBD2. The clonotype comes from an adult with an advanced solid tumor such as melanoma, head and neck, liver or kidney cancer. Here the sequenced sample was CD4+ or CD8+ T cells sorted from blood, taken in a trial of the OX40 agonist ivuxolimab. CDR3 protein: CASSPGLAGLSSSYEQYF. The CDR3 DNA reads TGTGCCAGCAGCCCAGGACTAGCGGGCCTTTCGAGCTCCTACGAGCAGTACTTC.